Listed here are 21 T cell receptor beta chains from one sample, sequenced in a study of circulating and synovial CD4+ cells in juvenile arthritis. Produced via immunoSEQ multiplex PCR; TCRdb's table is partial and in-frame only. The sample lists approximately 15,000 clones; approximately 89% were seen once. Sequenced sample: CD4+ T cells from blood. The receptors were sampled from a human donor with juvenile idiopathic arthritis.

V usage is TRBV6-1 and J usage is TRBJ1-5, with a tentative D call TRBD1 (6 bases). Between the trimmed V and J ends, which lost 7 bases and 15 bases, there was a span of 19 bases. This CDR3 is built from 12 residues. Per the germline V gene, CDR1 is MNHNS and CDR2 is SASEGT. The CDR3 DNA follows: TGTGCCAGCAACAGGGATATAGGACAGCCGCATTTT. This translates into CASNRDIGQPHF.

This chain connects TRBV4-2 to TRBJ2-7; D gene unclear. CDR1 and CDR2 from the germline V gene are LGHNA and YNFKEQ. V lost 1 base and J lost 4, with 5 bases in between. This CDR3 has 12 amino acids. This CDR3 reads CASSQGSYEQYF. The CDR3 nucleotides read TGTGCCAGCAGCCAAGGTTCTTACGAGCAGTACTTC.

The rearrangement joins TRBV29-1 to TRBJ2-3, with a possible D match to TRBD2 (6 bases). CDR3 length equals 14 residues. Germline loops: CDR1 SQVTM, CDR2 ANQGSEA. The germline V and J ends were trimmed by 4 bases and 1 base, with 12 bases remaining between them. The CDR3 nucleotides read TGCAGCGTTGTCGTAGCGGAGCGCACAGATACGCAGTATTTT. Amino acid sequence: CSVVVAERTDTQYF.

V and J are TRBV4-2 and TRBJ2-1, with 13 bases aligning to TRBD2. Germline CDR1 LGHNA, CDR2 YNFKEQ. The CDR3 has 15 residues. Unmatched junction bases numbered 5, after V lost 4 bases and J lost 8 bases. CDR3 amino acids: CASSRGLAGIDEQFF. For the CDR3, the DNA is TGTGCCAGCAGCCGGGGACTAGCGGGAATCGATGAGCAGTTCTTC.

The gene calls are TRBV6-5 and TRBJ1-2; D unresolved. Germline CDR1 is MNHEY and CDR2 is SVGAGI. The CDR3 consists of 12 residues. V lost 6 bases to trimming and J lost 4 bases, with 9 bases between them. CDR3 sequence reads: CASSPALYGYTF. The CDR3 bases are TGTGCCAGCAGCCCTGCGCTCTATGGCTACACCTTC.

This chain connects TRBV2 to TRBJ1-1; possible D gene TRBD1, 5 bases. With 8 bases removed from V and 4 bases from J, the gap between germline ends came to 17 bases. The germline gives CDR1 SNHLY, CDR2 FYNNEI. The CDR3 has 14 amino acids. The CDR3 region has the DNA TGTGCCAGCCGCAGTGGAGGGGCCAGCACTGAAGCTTTCTTT. This codes for CASRSGGASTEAFF.

The chain carries TRBV25-1 and TRBJ2-2; D perhaps matches TRBD2 (6 bases). The V and J ends lost 6 bases and 7 bases respectively, with 6 bases between them. The CDR3 runs to 11 residues. Germline V gene lookup returns CDR1 MGHDK and CDR2 SYGVNS. CDR3 bases: TGTGCCAGCAGGGAGGGCGGGGAGCTGTTTTTT. Protein sequence: CASREGGELFF.

Of note for this clone: A junction boundary mismatches the germline segment, possibly from a read error. This specimen includes other DNA sequences encoding the same CDR3. V is TRBV19 and J is TRBJ1-6, with 7 bases lining up with TRBD1. Germline V gene lookup returns CDR1 LNHDA and CDR2 SQIVND (reference sequence). There are 15 residues in the CDR3. As DNA, the CDR3 is TGTGCCAGTAGTCTGAACAGGGGCTATAATTCCCCCCTCCACTTT. It translates to CASSLNRGYNSPLHF.

V and J are TRBV6-5 and TRBJ2-7; unclear D gene. The germline V and J ends were trimmed by 6 bases and 2 bases, with 8 bases remaining between them. The CDR3 loop spans 12 amino acids. The germline V gene has CDR1 MNHEY and CDR2 SVGAGI. CDR3 sequence: CASSLDTYEQYF. CDR3 DNA sequence: TGTGCCAGCAGCCTAGATACCTACGAGCAGTACTTC.

The rearrangement joins TRBV7-9 to TRBJ1-1; 7 bases line up with TRBD1. The CDR3 is 16 amino acids. The germline V gene encodes CDR1 SEHNR and CDR2 FQNEAQ (reference sequence). With V trimmed by 5 bases and J by 0 bases, 9 bases remained unmatched. CDR3 sequence (DNA): TGTGCCAGCAGCCACCCGGGACAGACCATGAACACTGAAGCTTTCTTT. Translation: CASSHPGQTMNTEAFF.

CDR3 bases: TGTGCCAGCAGTTACGTAAATCAGGGGAACACTGAAGCTTTCTTT. It specifies CASSYVNQGNTEAFF. The rearrangement joins TRBV6-5 to TRBJ1-1, with TRBD1 as a possible D gene (5 bases). Trimming took 2 bases from V and 1 from J, leaving 11 bases between them. Germline CDR1 and CDR2: MNHEY and SVGAGI. The CDR3 covers 15 residues.

The chain carries TRBV2 and TRBJ2-1, with D tentatively TRBD2 (6 bases). Germline-derived CDR1 and CDR2 are SNHLY and FYNNEI. V shed 4 bases and J shed 9 bases, with 10 bases lying between them. CDR3 length: 12 amino acids. CDR3 in DNA: TGTGCCAGCAGTGCTTTAGCGGCTGAGCAGTTCTTC. It encodes CASSALAAEQFF.

This chain connects TRBV7-6 to TRBJ2-7; maybe TRBD1 (6 bases). From germline, CDR1 is SGHVS and CDR2 FNYEAQ. The CDR3 contains 15 residues. With 4 bases removed from V and 0 bases from J, the gap between germline ends came to 13 bases. In DNA form, the CDR3 reads TGTGCCAGCAGCTGGGGACAATCCGCCTCCTACGAGCAGTACTTC. Encoded protein: CASSWGQSASYEQYF. The full variable domain, rest sourced from reference TRBV7-6 and TRBJ2-7, is GAGVSQSPRYKVTKRGQDVALRCDPISGHVSLYWYRQALGQGPEFLTYFNYEAQQDKSGLPNDRFSAERPEGSISTLTIQRTEQRDSAMYRCASSWGQSASYEQYFGPGTRLTVT.

As regards this clone: One end of the junction is discordant with germline, which a read error may explain. V gene TRBV7-7 combines with J gene TRBJ1-4; D is perhaps TRBD1 (6 bases). Germline CDR1 and CDR2: SSHAT and FNYEAQ (reference sequence). There are 14 residues in the CDR3. As DNA, the CDR3 is TGTGCTAGCAGCTTGGGCAGGGGAGAAGAAAAACTGTTTTTT. Its translation: CASSLGRGEEKLFF. The full variable domain, in which reference TRBV7-7 and TRBJ1-4 provide the parts outside the CDR3, is GAGVSQSPRYKVTKRGQDVTLRCDPISSHATLYWYQQALGQGPEFLTYFNYEAQPDKSGLPSDRFSAERPEGSISTLTIQRTEQRDSAMYRCASSLGRGEEKLFFGSGTQLSVL.

This chain uses TRBV15 with TRBJ1-4; D is uncertain. The CDR3 extends over 16 amino acids. Trimming shortened V by 1 base and J by 0 bases, and 9 bases separated the two germline ends. Germline values: CDR1 LNHNV, CDR2 YYDKDF (reference sequence). CDR3 sequence: CATSRGWAATNEKLFF. CDR3 coding DNA: TGTGCCACCAGCAGAGGGTGGGCTGCAACTAATGAAAAACTGTTTTTT.

V usage is TRBV7-2 and J usage is TRBJ2-7; 7 bases fit TRBD1. Germline V gives CDR1 SGHTA, CDR2 FQGNSA. CDR3 length: 15 amino acids. Unmatched junction bases numbered 4, after V lost 0 bases and J lost 2 bases. The CDR3 region is CASSLADRATYEQYF. As DNA, the CDR3 is TGTGCCAGCAGCTTAGCCGACAGGGCAACCTACGAGCAGTACTTC. Drawing the rest from reference TRBV7-2 and TRBJ2-7, the complete variable domain is GAGVSQSPSNKVTEKGKDVELRCDPISGHTALYWYRQSLGQGLEFLIYFQGNSAPDKSGLPSDRFSAERTGGSVSTLTIQRTQQEDSAVYLCASSLADRATYEQYFGPGTRLTVT.

The chain is built from TRBV7-3 and TRBJ2-5, with 7 bases fitting TRBD2. The trim removed 6 bases at V and 3 bases at J, leaving 7 bases unmatched. Germline CDR1 and CDR2: SGHTA and FQGTGA. There are 14 residues in the CDR3. This CDR3 reads CASSPAGTKETQYF. As DNA, the CDR3 is TGTGCCAGCAGTCCCGCCGGGACTAAAGAGACCCAGTACTTC. Full variable domain (missing parts from reference TRBV7-3 and TRBJ2-5): GAGVSQTPSNKVTEKGKYVELRCDPISGHTALYWYRQSLGQGPEFLIYFQGTGAADDSGLPNDRFFAVRPEGSVSTLKIQRTERGDSAVYLCASSPAGTKETQYFGPGTRLLVL.

The V and J genes are TRBV5-1 and TRBJ1-3, with 7 positions matching TRBD1. Trimming cost V 4 bases and J 10 bases; bases outside gene matches: 11. This CDR3 has 14 residues. Germline-derived CDR1 and CDR2 are SGHRS and YFSETQ. The chain's CDR3 is CASSADRALRTIYF. The DNA for the CDR3 is TGCGCCAGCAGCGCCGACAGGGCCCTCCGGACCATATATTTT. The entire variable domain, with the rest obtained from reference TRBV5-1 and TRBJ1-3, is as follows: KAGVTQTPRYLIKTRGQQVTLSCSPISGHRSVSWYQQTPGQGLQFLFEYFSETQRNKGNFPGRFSGRQFSNSRSEMNVSTLELGDSALYLCASSADRALRTIYFGEGSWLTVV.

The V and J genes are TRBV11-3 and TRBJ2-3, with unresolved D. Per germline, CDR1 SGHNT and CDR2 YENEEA. The CDR3 sequence is 12 residues long. V dropped 4 bases and J dropped 4 bases, with 6 bases sitting between them. The chain's CDR3 is CASSSVPDTQYF. The CDR3 nucleotides are TGTGCCAGCAGCTCAGTTCCAGATACGCAGTATTTT.

The rearrangement links TRBV12-5 to TRBJ2-3, with no clear D. The CDR3 extends over 14 amino acids. The germline CDR1 and CDR2 sequences are LGHNT and FRNRAP. Trimming removed 1 base at V and 1 base at J, with 6 bases between. The CDR3: CASGLASRTDTQYF. The CDR3 bases are TGTGCTAGTGGTTTGGCGAGTCGCACAGATACGCAGTATTTT.

The J gene is TRBJ2-7, the V gene TRBV7-2; possible D gene TRBD2, 5 bases. Per germline, CDR1 SGHTA and CDR2 FQGNSA. The CDR3 contains 14 residues. Trimming cost V 6 bases and J 3 bases, with 15 bases left between them. The CDR3 DNA reads TGTGCCAGCAGGGAACCGGGAACCCTCTACGAGCAGTACTTC. Translation: CASREPGTLYEQYF. The variable domain in full, with the rest retrieved from reference TRBV7-2 and TRBJ2-7, is GAGVSQSPSNKVTEKGKDVELRCDPISGHTALYWYRQSLGQGLEFLIYFQGNSAPDKSGLPSDRFSAERTGGSVSTLTIQRTQQEDSAVYLCASREPGTLYEQYFGPGTRLTVT.